A selection of T cell receptor beta chains follows, all from one sample in a study of cytomegalovirus exposure and HLA in healthy donors. The protocol was immunoSEQ multiplex PCR, while the TCRdb copy is restricted to in-frame clones and leaves out a portion. The sample contains roughly 200,000 clones, just under 80% of which appear only once. Sequenced material: PBMCs. Receptors originate from a female donor in good health and CMV-seronegative. Each CDR3 is given with its conserved first and last residue. A D gene is named only where the DNA matches it firmly. A clone size is listed for some rows: how often the clone was seen (once, few, many), or a class if it is expanded.

d_gene	j_gene	v_gene	abundance	CDR3aa	CDR3nt
-	TRBJ2-1	TRBV15	-	CATSRDGLGEQFF	TGTGCCACCAGCAGAGACGGGTTAGGTGAGCAGTTCTTC
-	TRBJ2-1	TRBV5-1	-	CASSLALTDNEQFF	TGCGCCAGCAGCTTGGCTCTAACAGACAATGAGCAGTTCTTC
TRBD2	TRBJ2-1	TRBV7-6	-	CASSRAGGLLVEQFF	TGTGCCAGCAGCCGAGCGGGGGGATTACTTGTTGAGCAGTTCTTC
TRBD1	TRBJ1-2	TRBV18	few	CASSPDRVSGYTF	TGTGCCAGCTCCCCAGACAGGGTGAGTGGCTACACCTTC
TRBD1	TRBJ1-5	TRBV5-5	-	CASSASGTGISNQPQHF	TGTGCCAGCAGCGCCTCCGGGACAGGGATCAGCAATCAGCCCCAGCATTTT
-	TRBJ1-2	TRBV27	-	CASSFQFPGGHGYTF	TGTGCCAGCAGTTTCCAGTTTCCGGGGGGACATGGCTACACCTTC
-	TRBJ1-5	TRBV11-2	-	CASSFSSNQPQHF	TGTGCCAGCAGCTTCTCTAGCAATCAGCCCCAGCATTTT
TRBD1	TRBJ2-7	TRBV11-2	-	CASRPLTGWYEQYF	TGTGCCAGCAGACCCCTGACAGGGTGGTACGAGCAGTACTTC
-	TRBJ2-1	TRBV7-9	-	CASSLYTYNEQFF	TGTGCCAGCAGCTTGTATACTTACAATGAGCAGTTCTTC
TRBD2	TRBJ2-5	TRBV30	-	CAWTPGLAGPEQRRYQETQYF	TGTGCCTGGACCCCCGGACTAGCGGGCCCCGAACAACGGAGGTACCAAGAGACCCAGTACTTC
-	TRBJ2-5	TRBV2	-	CASSAVGGFQETQYF	TGTGCCAGCAGTGCCGTCGGAGGGTTCCAAGAGACCCAGTACTTC
TRBD1	TRBJ1-5	TRBV6-6	-	CASSRQGGNQPQHF	TGTGCCAGCAGCCGACAGGGGGGCAATCAGCCCCAGCATTTT
-	TRBJ1-4	TRBV6-1	-	CASSLTDNGEKLFF	TGTGCCAGCAGCCTGACCGACAACGGAGAAAAACTGTTTTTT
-	TRBJ1-1	TRBV29-1	-	CSVVQGRTEAFF	TGCAGCGTCGTACAGGGTCGCACTGAAGCTTTCTTT
TRBD2	TRBJ2-1	TRBV29-1	-	CSVKLAGAPGNEQFF	TGCAGCGTTAAGCTAGCGGGAGCCCCGGGCAATGAGCAGTTCTTC
TRBD1	TRBJ1-2	TRBV7-9	-	CSSSLPRQGRRTF	TGTTCCAGCAGCTTACCAAGACAGGGTCGGAGGACCTTC
-	TRBJ1-4	TRBV15	-	CATSRDRAWDEKLFF	TGTGCCACCAGCAGAGACAGGGCATGGGATGAAAAACTGTTTTTT
-	TRBJ2-7	TRBV5-1	-	CASSLDPAVAYEQYF	TGCGCCAGCAGCTTGGACCCAGCGGTGGCCTACGAGCAGTACTTC
TRBD2	TRBJ2-1	TRBV7-9	once	CVSAALAGGWEQFF	TGTGTCAGCGCAGCCCTAGCGGGAGGATGGGAGCAGTTCTTC
-	TRBJ2-3	TRBV7-9	few	CASSIPLEGTSTDTQYF	TGTGCCAGCAGCATCCCCCTGGAGGGGACTAGCACAGATACGCAGTATTTT
-	TRBJ1-2	TRBV6-5	once	CASRTTGLANYGYTF	TGTGCCAGCAGAACAACAGGTTTAGCTAACTATGGCTACACCTTC
-	TRBJ1-1	TRBV5-4	once	CASSLGGQNTEAFF	TGTGCCAGCAGCTTGGGGGGACAGAACACTGAAGCTTTCTTT
-	TRBJ2-7	TRBV11-2	few	CASSLVPRDEQYF	TGTGCCAGCAGCTTAGTCCCTCGCGACGAGCAGTACTTC
TRBD1	TRBJ2-3	TRBV10-3	-	CAISPDRGTTDTQYF	TGTGCCATCAGCCCAGACAGGGGGACCACAGATACGCAGTATTTT
TRBD2	TRBJ2-7	TRBV15	-	CATSRDLAGGATVYEQYF	TGTGCCACCAGCAGAGACCTAGCGGGAGGGGCAACGGTCTACGAGCAGTACTTC
-	TRBJ1-2	TRBV27	-	CASSSGEMYGYTF	TGTGCCAGCAGTTCAGGGGAGATGTATGGCTACACCTTC
TRBD1	TRBJ1-1	TRBV6-1	-	CASITDRGPGTEAFF	TGTGCCAGCATCACGGACAGGGGACCAGGGACTGAAGCTTTCTTT
-	TRBJ2-7	TRBV14	-	CASSQADSYEQYF	TGTGCCAGCAGCCAAGCTGACAGCTACGAGCAGTACTTC
-	TRBJ1-2	TRBV2	-	CASSEKGPYYYGYTF	TGTGCCAGCAGTGAAAAGGGGCCCTATTACTATGGCTACACCTTC
-	TRBJ1-4	TRBV7-9	-	CASSLGREGEKLFF	TGTGCCAGCAGCTTAGGCAGGGAAGGTGAAAAACTGTTTTTT
-	TRBJ2-4	TRBV5-4	few	CASSLEGGGGNIQYF	TGTGCCAGCAGCTTGGAGGGCGGGGGCGGAAACATTCAGTACTTC
TRBD2	TRBJ2-1	TRBV7-2	-	CASSKTSGSVFF	TGTGCCAGCAGCAAGACTAGCGGGAGTGTGTTCTTC
-	TRBJ2-1	TRBV2	-	CASSLGDWQFF	TGTGCCAGCAGTCTTGGAGATTGGCAGTTCTTC
-	TRBJ1-1	TRBV30	-	CAWSVGAFEAFF	TGTGCCTGGAGTGTGGGGGCCTTTGAAGCTTTCTTT
-	TRBJ1-3	TRBV25-1	-	CASRRGGESGNTIYF	TGTGCCAGCAGAAGAGGAGGGGAATCTGGAAACACCATATATTTT
TRBD1	TRBJ2-7	TRBV29-1	once	CSVEEDRDPYEQYF	TGCAGCGTTGAAGAGGACAGGGACCCGTACGAGCAGTACTTC
TRBD2	TRBJ2-7	TRBV9	-	CASSTRTSGKPHEQYF	TGTGCCAGCAGCACCCGGACTAGCGGGAAACCCCACGAGCAGTACTTC
TRBD1	TRBJ2-7	TRBV10-3	-	CAISTIEFGPTGGDYEQYF	TGTGCCATCAGTACGATAGAATTCGGGCCTACAGGGGGCGATTACGAGCAGTACTTC
-	TRBJ2-7	TRBV9	-	CASSVGSTYEQYF	TGTGCCAGCAGCGTAGGATCTACCTACGAGCAGTACTTC
-	TRBJ1-1	TRBV27	-	CASRRDTTNTEAFF	TGTGCCAGCAGGAGGGACACAACGAACACTGAAGCTTTCTTT
TRBD1	TRBJ2-1	TRBV6-6	-	CASSYSTGQSINEQFF	TGTGCCAGCAGTTACTCGACGGGACAGTCGATTAATGAGCAGTTCTTC
-	TRBJ1-1	TRBV4-2	-	CASSHLDRNTEAFF	TGTGCCAGCAGCCACCTGGACAGGAACACTGAAGCTTTCTTT
-	TRBJ2-3	TRBV5-1	-	CASSPGQFSDTQYF	TGCGCCAGCAGCCCCGGACAGTTCAGTGATACGCAGTATTTT
-	TRBJ2-6	TRBV2	-	CASSEHRFNYSGANVLTF	TGTGCCAGCAGTGAACACAGGTTCAATTACTCTGGGGCCAACGTCCTGACTTTC
TRBD1	TRBJ2-2	TRBV19	-	CASISDRGYTGELFF	TGTGCCAGTATCTCGGACAGGGGGTACACCGGGGAGCTGTTTTTT
TRBD1	TRBJ2-5	TRBV7-8	once	CASNLKRTGQETQYF	TGTGCCAGCAACTTGAAACGGACAGGACAAGAGACCCAGTACTTC
-	TRBJ1-5	TRBV7-3	-	CASSQSANQPQHF	TGTGCCAGCAGTCAGAGCGCTAATCAGCCCCAGCATTTT
TRBD2	TRBJ2-3	TRBV7-9	-	CAIVAGRATDTQYF	TGTGCCATTGTAGCGGGGAGGGCCACAGATACGCAGTATTTT